The TCR beta chain described here comes from a study of blood T cell repertoires in COVID-19 (TCRdb year 2020). With respect to the entire study: Samples covering the acute and convalescent phases of COVID-19 were provided by collaborators in the United States, Italy and Spain. A freely available public database, intended as a resource for researchers studying the immune response to SARS-CoV-2, is where the repertoires were released. Subjects who had been exposed to COVID-19, were actively infected with it, or had recovered from it provided the deeply sampled blood TCRbeta repertoires that made up the dataset. HLA class I and class II types, where available, came from metadata supplied by the sample provider rather than from assay-based typing. The samples were drawn from the first 160 participants of the ongoing ImmuneRACE study and from 1,200 or so subjects provided by 6 global collaborators. The material from the prospective study consisted of cDNA or gDNA derived from T cells, B-cell-depleted T cells, or PBMCs. Sample metadata almost always included a de-identified subject ID, COVID-19 status, age in years and sex. Results the study describes overall, beyond this receptor: Clinical and demographic metadata were provided uncurated, with the amount varying by source and participant.

The immunoSEQ Assay, a bias-controlled multiplex PCR, was used to amplify TCRbeta CDR3 regions from genomic DNA. In the source study's methods: Within the assay, amplification of reference gene primers was used to estimate how many nucleated cells each sample contained. To quantify the absolute abundance of each unique TCRbeta CDR3 rearrangement, sequence reads were collapsed and filtered. For each sample, productive Simpson clonality was calculated as the square root of Simpson's diversity index over productive rearrangements. TCRdb provides this immuneACCESS table in a form limited to in-frame rearrangements. Some clones are lacking; in checked studies, under half of them reflect an unresolved V gene, and why the rest are absent is not known. V and J calls and clone size come straight from that table; D and trimming were deduced from the DNA. The sample has over 350,000 clones on record, approximately 90% of them singletons. Clones ranked in the top ten supply approximately 2% of the sample.

Trimming costs V 6 bases and J 0 bases, and their ends lie 15 bases apart. From the germline V gene (reference sequence), CDR1 is LGHDT and CDR2 is YNNKEL. The CDR3 goes from the cysteine to the phenylalanine over 15 residues. Just CDR3 DNA is preserved here, 45 bases in frame from base 1. Participants in the prospective study were enrolled through a virtual design, were aged roughly 18 to 100 years, and lived in approximately 25 United States geographic areas. In the prospective study, participants were assigned to cohorts based on the clinical history participants reported in a screening survey and a study questionnaire. Mobile phlebotomists in the prospective study collected whole blood, serum and a nasopharyngeal or oropharyngeal swab from every participant. Additional blood draws and questionnaires over a 2-month period could optionally be provided by prospective study participants. Blood samples from the prospective study were shipped frozen or at room temperature prior to DNA extraction.

Regarding this clone: Its antigen is not yet known. It has no much larger one-base neighbor in the sample; base qualities were not kept.

The chain is assembled from TRBV3-1 (or the pseudogene TRBV3-2) and TRBJ2-7, with a weak D call of TRBD1 (6 bases match). Source material: PBMCs or T cells enriched from blood (not recorded which). This receptor was taken from a young woman with acute COVID-19. The CDR3 amino acid sequence is: CASSFNRVSSYEQYF. The nucleotide sequence is given as TGTGCCAGCAGTTTCAACAGGGTAAGCTCCTACGAGCAGTACTTC.